Each of the 25 T cell receptor beta chains below was sequenced from the same sample in a study of shared clonotypes between healthy human individuals (dated by TCRdb to the early 2020s). The library was generated by the immunoSEQ multiplex PCR assay. As stored in TCRdb, this immuneACCESS dataset retains in-frame rearrangements with V and J assigned. A fraction of the clones does not appear; measured against another copy, unresolved V genes explain less than half of the discrepancy, and the remainder lacks a known reason. The sample table holds under 2.5 million clones, of which 85% to 95% were seen once. The ten largest clonotypes hold about 0.36% of the sample. The sequenced sample was naive CD4+ T cells from PBMCs. Interpreted using the paper, the cell subset or site label stands for: CD45RA+ positively selected. The source of these receptors is a man in his late teens or twenties in good health. Some clones in this sample may be carry-over from other donors' samples.

This chain connects TRBV10-3 to TRBJ1-1, with D perhaps TRBD1 (5 bases). V was cut by 11 bases and J by 0 bases, with 13 bases left in between. Germline V gene sequence: CDR1 ENHRY, CDR2 SYGVKD. This CDR3 is built from 13 residues. CDR3 bases: TGTGCCGCGCTCAGGGAGATGAACACTGAAGCTTTCTTT. It encodes CAALREMNTEAFF.

The V and J genes are TRBV5-4 and TRBJ2-3; unclear D gene. The CDR3 has 11 residues. Trimming pared 3 bases from V and 6 bases from J, leaving 5 bases between. CDR1 is SGHNT and CDR2 is YYREEE in the germline V gene (reference sequence). CDR3 DNA: TGTGCCAGCAGCTCGAAGGATACGCAGTATTTT. It translates to CASSSKDTQYF.

The chain is built from TRBV18 and TRBJ1-5, with 7 bases that match TRBD1. The CDR3 is 15 amino acids. The germline gives CDR1 KGHSH, CDR2 LQKENI. V was clipped by 3 bases and J by 5 bases; unmatched bases: 7. CDR3 in DNA: TGTGCCAGCTCACCCCAGACAGGGAGCGATCAGCCCCAGCATTTT. Residues: CASSPQTGSDQPQHF.

About this clone: Other DNA variants within this sample encode the same CDR3. The chain recombines TRBV18 with TRBJ2-7, with D maybe TRBD1 (5 bases). CDR3 length: 12 residues. Trimming pared 2 bases from V and 5 bases from J, leaving 7 bases between. Germline V gene sequence: CDR1 KGHSH, CDR2 LQKENI. The chain's CDR3 is CASSPKGNEQYF. Written as DNA, the CDR3 is TGTGCCAGCTCACCAAAGGGGAACGAGCAGTACTTC. The entire variable domain, with the rest obtained from reference TRBV18 and TRBJ2-7, is as follows: NAGVMQNPRHLVRRRGQEARLRCSPMKGHSHVYWYRQLPEEGLKFMVYLQKENIIDESGMPKERFSAEFPKEGPSILRIQQVVRGDSAAYFCASSPKGNEQYFGPGTRLTVT.

This clone was found a few times. The identical CDR3 is also encoded by other nucleotide sequences in the sample. The chain links TRBV7-9 to TRBJ2-7; no clear D gene. V shed 0 bases and J shed 1 base, with 4 bases lying between them. The germline CDR1 and CDR2 sequences are SEHNR and FQNEAQ (reference sequence). This CDR3 has 13 amino acids. The CDR3 is CASSLAGSYEQYF. The CDR3 DNA reads as TGTGCCAGCAGCTTAGCTGGTTCCTACGAGCAGTACTTC.

This clone was seen only once. The chain links TRBV6-4 to TRBJ2-1; 8 bases align to TRBD2. The CDR3 spans 15 residues. Germline V lookup: CDR1 MRHNA, CDR2 SNTAGT. Trimming cost V 10 bases and J 5 bases; bases outside gene matches: 13. CDR3 region: CATSPGGGYDNEQFF. The CDR3 bases are TGTGCCACCTCGCCCGGGGGGGGTTACGACAATGAGCAGTTCTTC.

J is TRBJ1-2 and V is TRBV5-4, with D unclear. The germline V gene has CDR1 SGHNT and CDR2 YYREEE (reference sequence). V lost 1 base and J 8 bases, leaving 12 bases between the germline ends. The CDR3 is 13 residues long. The CDR3 region is CASSLYQVSGYTF. Written as DNA, the CDR3 is TGTGCCAGCAGCTTGTATCAAGTATCCGGCTACACCTTC.

Turning to this clone: This CDR3 is also generated by other DNA sequences in the sample. The CDR3 nucleotides are TGTGCCAGCAGCGTAGCGGGGGCGCGCACAGATACGCAGTATTTT. The encoded protein is CASSVAGARTDTQYF. V and J are TRBV9 and TRBJ2-3; the D gene could be TRBD1 or TRBD2 (6 bases each). The V and J ends lost 0 bases and 1 base respectively, with 9 bases between them. The germline gives CDR1 SGDLS, CDR2 YYNGEE. CDR3 length equals 15 residues.

This clone was seen a single time. The chain is built from TRBV5-1 and TRBJ1-1; D gene ambiguous. The CDR3 runs to 13 residues. Germline CDR1 reads SGHRS; CDR2 reads YFSETQ. The V end was cut by 0 bases, the J end by 9 bases, with 12 bases between. CDR3 in DNA: TGCGCCAGCAGCTTGGTTGGTATCAGTAAAGCTTTCTTT. Translated: CASSLVGISKAFF.

This clone has just one count. The chain employs TRBV5-1 and TRBJ1-1; D remains unclear. CDR3 length: 15 residues. V was cut by 5 bases and J by 1 base, with 15 bases left in between. CDR1 is SGHRS and CDR2 is YFSETQ in the germline V gene. The DNA of the CDR3 is TGCGCCAGCAGTCCCAATGCAATACCGAACACTGAAGCTTTCTTT. Its protein product is CASSPNAIPNTEAFF.

In regard to this clone: Other nucleotide sequences from this sample produce the same CDR3. V is TRBV5-1 and J is TRBJ2-1, with 7 bases aligning to TRBD2. The germline V gene has CDR1 SGHRS and CDR2 YFSETQ. This CDR3 contains 15 residues. V was pared by 4 bases and J by 0 bases, with 4 bases of the junction left unmatched. CDR3 DNA sequence: TGCGCCAGCAGCCCCCCTAGCGGCTCCTACAATGAGCAGTTCTTC. This encodes CASSPPSGSYNEQFF.

This chain connects TRBV6-1 to TRBJ1-3; D call uncertain. This CDR3 contains 13 residues. Germline lookup yields CDR1 MNHNS and CDR2 SASEGT. Trimming took off 0 bases at V and 8 bases at J, with 8 bases between the two ends. The DNA for the CDR3 is TGTGCCAGCAGTGAAGCGGACCGCCACACCATATATTTT. Translated: CASSEADRHTIYF.

The chain combines TRBV5-4 with TRBJ2-1; weak D call: TRBD1 (9 bases). The CDR3 is 17 amino acids. Germline V lookup: CDR1 SGHNT, CDR2 YYREEE (reference sequence). V shed 5 bases and J shed 4 bases, with 22 bases lying between them. CDR3 region: CASRDRGVASGYNEQFF. CDR3 sequence (DNA): TGTGCCAGCAGGGACAGGGGTGTGGCTAGCGGGTACAATGAGCAGTTCTTC. Based on the CDR3 plus reference TRBV5-4 and TRBJ2-1, the full variable domain is ETGVTQSPTHLIKTRGQQVTLRCSSQSGHNTVSWYQQALGQGPQFIFQYYREEENGRGNFPPRFSGLQFPNYSSELNVNALELDDSALYLCASRDRGVASGYNEQFFGPGTRLTVL.

CDR3 in amino acids: CASSRTSGRSYNEQFF. The CDR3 bases are TGTGCCAGCAGTCGGACTAGCGGGAGGTCATACAATGAGCAGTTCTTC. The gene calls are TRBV27 and TRBJ2-1; 14 bases match TRBD2. The CDR3 has 16 amino acids. V was pared by 5 bases and J by 4 bases, with 4 bases of the junction left unmatched. CDR1 and CDR2 from the germline V gene are MNHEY and SMNVEV (reference sequence).

The CDR3 DNA reads TGCGCCAGCAGTCAACGTCCCCTAGCGGGGGGAATATTGGGTATCGACGAGCAGTACTTC. Translation: CASSQRPLAGGILGIDEQYF. V and J are TRBV23-1 and TRBJ2-7, with 11 nucleotides matching TRBD2. TRBV23-1 falls under the ORF class, with uncertain function. V was pared by 2 bases and J by 5 bases, with 20 bases of the junction left unmatched. The CDR3 length is 20 residues.

The J gene is TRBJ1-1, the V gene TRBV29-1; D is unclear. Trimming cost V 5 bases and J 5 bases, with 18 bases left between them. This CDR3 is 14 amino acids long. In germline, CDR1 is SQVTM, CDR2 ANQGSEA. The CDR3 coding sequence is TGCAGCGTTCGCTCCCCTGGGCTAAAAACTGAAGCTTTCTTT. Protein sequence: CSVRSPGLKTEAFF.

The J gene is TRBJ2-1, the V gene TRBV6-6, with TRBD2 matching 10 bases. V was pared by 5 bases and J by 6 bases, with 7 bases of the junction left unmatched. The germline CDR1 and CDR2 sequences are MNHNY and SVGAGI (reference sequence). The CDR3 has 15 amino acids. CDR3 DNA sequence: TGTGCCAGCAGTGAGAGCGGGAGGGAGGGCAATGAGCAGTTCTTC. This sequence encodes CASSESGREGNEQFF.

The sample holds one count of this clone. The chain uses TRBV19 and TRBJ2-1, with 13 bases aligning to TRBD2. The germline V gene encodes CDR1 LNHDA and CDR2 SQIVND (reference sequence). V gave up 5 bases and J gave up 4 bases; unmatched junction bases: 5. This CDR3 comprises 16 residues. The CDR3 loop reads CASSRTSGSIYNEQFF. The CDR3 nucleotides read TGTGCCAGTAGTCGGACTAGCGGGAGTATATACAATGAGCAGTTCTTC.

The chain employs TRBV7-2 and TRBJ2-3; 12 bases are a match to TRBD1. This CDR3 spans 15 amino acids. CDR1 is SGHTA and CDR2 is FQGNSA in the germline V gene. After removal of 5 bases from V and 4 bases from J, the junction contained 4 bases not matched to a gene. CDR3 in DNA: TGTGCCAGCAGCGGGACAGGGGGCGTCTCAGATACGCAGTATTTT. As protein: CASSGTGGVSDTQYF. The variable domain in full, with the rest retrieved from reference TRBV7-2 and TRBJ2-3, is GAGVSQSPSNKVTEKGKDVELRCDPISGHTALYWYRQSLGQGLEFLIYFQGNSAPDKSGLPSDRFSAERTGGSVSTLTIQRTQQEDSAVYLCASSGTGGVSDTQYFGPGTRLTVL.

The chain links TRBV4-1 to TRBJ2-1, with 8 bases that match TRBD1. CDR3 size: 15 residues. The V gene's germline CDR1 is MGHRA and CDR2 YSYEKL. The junction had 5 bases not matched to a gene; V was cut back by 2 bases and J by 5 bases. The CDR3: CASSQPRGRDNEQFF. Here the CDR3 DNA reads TGCGCCAGCAGCCAACCCAGGGGGCGTGACAATGAGCAGTTCTTC.

The chain couples TRBV5-1 to TRBJ2-1, with TRBD1 identical over 7 bases. With V trimmed by 7 bases and J by 5 bases, 12 bases remained unmatched. CDR3 length equals 15 residues. Germline V CDR1 and CDR2: SGHRS, YFSETQ. The CDR3 DNA reads TGCGCCAGCCGGGACAGTTCTTCGTTACACAATGAGCAGTTCTTC. It encodes CASRDSSSLHNEQFF.

The V and J genes are TRBV4-3 and TRBJ2-7, with a possible D match to TRBD2 (5 bases). The V gene's germline CDR1 is LGHNA and CDR2 YSLEER. The length of the CDR3 is 15 residues. Trimming left V 1 base short and J 3 bases short, with 13 bases between. The CDR3 sequence: CASSQGLALVYEQYF. The DNA for the CDR3 is TGCGCCAGCAGCCAAGGGCTAGCTCTCGTCTACGAGCAGTACTTC.

The V gene is TRBV11-2, the J gene TRBJ2-1; 12 bases agree with TRBD2. From germline, CDR1 is SGHAT and CDR2 FQNNGV. V shed 1 base, J shed 6 bases, and the junction held 4 bases outside the gene matches. The CDR3 sequence is 16 residues long. The chain's CDR3 is CASSLVASGRANEQFF. The CDR3 bases are TGTGCCAGCAGCTTAGTGGCTAGCGGGAGGGCCAATGAGCAGTTCTTC.

The V gene is TRBV7-7, the J gene TRBJ2-5; D is unclear. Trimming took off 3 bases at V and 5 bases at J, with 4 bases between the two ends. The germline CDR1 and CDR2 sequences are SSHAT and FNYEAQ (reference sequence). This CDR3 is built from 11 residues. The CDR3 region is CASSFRETQYF. The CDR3 DNA reads TGTGCCAGCAGCTTCCGCGAGACCCAGTACTTC.

The chain is built from TRBV29-1 and TRBJ2-5; TRBD1 is a possible D gene (5 bases). V dropped 7 bases and J dropped 2 bases, with 14 bases sitting between them. The CDR3 covers 13 residues. Germline V CDR1 and CDR2: SQVTM, ANQGSEA. The CDR3 DNA follows: TGCAGCGGGAAGAACAGGATTCAAGAGACCCAGTACTTC. Amino acids: CSGKNRIQETQYF.